This passage covers 21 T cell receptor beta chains from one sample sequenced in a study of molecular identifiers for immune sequencing clone quantification. In TCRdb, the PCR reads were re-called with MiXCR into one record per CDR3 protein. The sample comprises approximately 59,000 distinct CDR3 sequences, under 20% of which are singletons, and 1.5% to 1.9% rests with the top ten. The sample consisted of naive CD8+ T cells from blood, with Jurkat cell RNA spiked in. As to subset: FACS-sorted CD8+CD4-CCR7+CD45RA+ naive T cells. Receptor source: a human donor in good health. Some libraries in this study had Jurkat cell RNA spiked in.

This clonotype is classed as large. The chain links TRBV20-1 to TRBJ2-3; D call uncertain. Trimming took off 5 bases at V and 0 bases at J, with 9 bases between the two ends. The CDR3 covers 13 residues. Germline CDR1 DFQATT, CDR2 SNEGSKA (reference sequence). The CDR3 is CSALFGSTDTQYF. DNA for the CDR3: TGCAGTGCTCTCTTCGGGAGCACAGATACGCAGTATTTT.

This clonotype was found a few times. The J gene is TRBJ2-1, the V gene TRBV27; no clear D gene. V was shortened by 5 bases and J by 6 bases, with 17 bases between the two germline ends. Germline CDR1 MNHEY, CDR2 SMNVEV (reference sequence). This CDR3 contains 15 residues. The CDR3 nucleotides are TGTGCCAGCAGTCTCATACCGGGTTCCATCAATGAGCAGTTCTTC. Protein: CASSLIPGSINEQFF.

This clonotype has at least ten counts. The chain uses TRBV28 and TRBJ2-7, with 10 bases aligning to TRBD1. V lost 10 bases, J lost 1 base, and 7 bases stayed unmatched. The V gene's germline CDR1 is MDHEN and CDR2 SYDVKM. The CDR3 spans 14 residues. This CDR3 is CATSRGQGSYEQYF. The CDR3 bases are TGTGCCACCTCCCGGGGACAGGGGTCCTACGAGCAGTACTTC.

The rearrangement joins TRBV11-3 to TRBJ2-1, with 7 positions matching TRBD1. Germline V CDR1 and CDR2: SGHNT, YENEEA. The CDR3 loop spans 17 amino acids. V was pared by 5 bases and J by 9 bases, with 19 bases of the junction left unmatched. As DNA, the CDR3 is TGTGCCAGCAGCCCGACAGGGCCCTTTACCCGGAGTGGTGAGCAGTTCTTC. Amino acid sequence: CASSPTGPFTRSGEQFF.

This clonotype was observed many times. CDR3 protein: CASSLEGRMDTQYF. In nucleotides, the CDR3 is TGTGCCAGCAGCTTAGAAGGGCGTATGGATACGCAGTATTTT. The chain has TRBV7-2 and TRBJ2-3; D remains ambiguous. Between the trimmed V and J ends, which lost 1 base and 6 bases, there was a span of 11 bases. The CDR3 is 14 residues long. In germline, CDR1 is SGHTA, CDR2 FQGNSA. The full variable domain, rest sourced from reference TRBV7-2 and TRBJ2-3, is GAGVSQSPSNKVTEKGKDVELRCDPISGHTALYWYRQSLGQGLEFLIYFQGNSAPDKSGLPSDRFSAERTGGSVSTLTIQRTQQEDSAVYLCASSLEGRMDTQYFGPGTRLTVL.

Comments on this clonotype: A much larger clone sits a single nucleotide away, making a read error possible. This rearrangement joins TRBV12-3 or TRBV12-4 to TRBJ2-3; D possibly matches TRBD1 or TRBD2 (6 bases each). This CDR3 spans 16 amino acids. The CDR3 is CASSLWGAGLTDTLYF. CDR3 coding DNA: TGTGCCAGCAGTTTATGGGGGGCGGGGTTGACAGATACGCTGTATTTT.

With respect to this clonotype: The germline gene is not matched at one end of the junction; a read error may be the cause. V is TRBV28 and J is TRBJ1-5; weak D call: TRBD1 (6 bases). This CDR3 is built from 14 residues. The germline V gene encodes CDR1 MDHEN and CDR2 SYDVKM. Here the CDR3 DNA reads TGTGCTAGCAGTTACGACAGGAAAAATCGGCCCCAGCATTTT. Its translation is CASSYDRKNRPQHF. Full variable domain (remainder filled in from reference TRBV28 and TRBJ1-5): DVKVTQSSRYLVKRTGEKVFLECVQDMDHENMFWYRQDPGLGLRLIYFSYDVKMKEKGDIPEGYSVSREKKERFSLILESASTNQTSMYLCASSYDRKNRPQHFGDGTRLSIL.

This clonotype occurred many times. The V and J genes are TRBV11-2 and TRBJ1-1; TRBD1 might be the D (5 bases). The length of the CDR3 is 19 residues. From germline, CDR1 is SGHAT and CDR2 FQNNGV. The V gene lost 1 base and the J gene lost 6 bases, with 27 bases spanning the gap. The chain's CDR3 is CASSLAQGPMWGRDPEAFF. In DNA form, the CDR3 reads TGTGCCAGCAGCTTAGCGCAGGGACCAATGTGGGGTCGGGATCCTGAAGCTTTCTTT.

The table lists this clonotype with many counts. This rearrangement joins TRBV4-1 to TRBJ2-3, with 11 bases matching TRBD2. The CDR3 totals 16 residues. Germline V lookup: CDR1 MGHRA, CDR2 YSYEKL. The V segment lost 4 bases and the J segment 7 bases; nucleotides outside the gene matches: 10. CDR3 DNA: TGCGCCAGCAGCCCTAGAACTAGCGGGAGTTTATATACGCAGTATTTT. Amino acid sequence: CASSPRTSGSLYTQYF.

Comments on this clonotype: A read error may explain this, as a much larger clone is one base away. The J gene is TRBJ1-1, the V gene TRBV5-6, with D possibly being TRBD1 (6 bases). From germline, CDR1 is SGHDT and CDR2 YYEEEE. The CDR3 has 13 amino acids. CDR3 bases: TGTACCAGCAGCTTGGGACACCCTGCTGAAGCTTTCTTT. Amino acid sequence: CTSSLGHPAEAFF.

This clonotype was seen repeatedly, ten times or more. The chain uses TRBV11-2 and TRBJ2-2; perhaps TRBD2 as D (6 bases). The CDR3 runs to 13 residues. The germline V gene has CDR1 SGHAT and CDR2 FQNNGV. V was shortened by 4 bases and J by 7 bases, with 10 bases between the two germline ends. Here the CDR3 DNA reads TGTGCCAGCAGCTCTAGCGTCGTCGGGGAGCTGTTTTTT. It yields the protein CASSSSVVGELFF.

This clonotype has a count of ten or more. V and J are TRBV7-2 and TRBJ2-1; 8 bases align to TRBD2. Germline lookup yields CDR1 SGHTA and CDR2 FQGNSA. The V segment lost 0 bases and the J segment 8 bases; nucleotides outside the gene matches: 9. The CDR3 totals 16 residues. As DNA, the CDR3 is TGTGCCAGCAGCTTAGCGGTTGGGACTAGTAAAGATGAGCAGTTCTTC. Translated: CASSLAVGTSKDEQFF.

This clonotype was detected many times. V gene TRBV13 combines with J gene TRBJ2-5; D may correspond to TRBD1 or TRBD2 (5 bases each). The CDR3 covers 16 residues. Trimming removed 2 bases at V and 3 bases at J, with 16 bases between. Germline loops: CDR1 PRHDT, CDR2 FYEKMQ (reference sequence). The CDR3, as DNA: TGTGCCAGCAGCTTAATCACCTCCGGGACCGAAGAGACCCAGTACTTC. The encoded protein is CASSLITSGTEETQYF.

V and J are TRBV6-5 and TRBJ1-2; the D gene is possibly TRBD1 (6 bases). V lost 1 base and J 3 bases, leaving 18 bases between the germline ends. Germline V gene data show CDR1 as MNHEY and CDR2 as SVGAGI. The CDR3 contains 17 residues. CDR3 nucleotide sequence: TGTGCCAGCAGTTACTTTCAACCAGGGGAAAATGACTATGGCTACACCTTC. This translates into CASSYFQPGENDYGYTF.

The J gene is TRBJ2-2, the V gene TRBV7-2; D possibly uses TRBD1 or TRBD2 (5 bases each). This CDR3 comprises 16 residues. Trimming shortened V by 2 bases and J by 7 bases, and 17 bases separated the two germline ends. Germline-derived CDR1 and CDR2 are SGHTA and FQGNSA. CDR3 sequence (DNA): TGTGCCAGCAGCTTACCCCCGGGGCCCGCGGGCGGGGAGCTGTTTTTT. Its translation: CASSLPPGPAGGELFF.

The sample holds many counts of this clonotype. The chain is built from TRBV4-1 and TRBJ2-5, with D perhaps being TRBD1 or TRBD2 (5 bases each). The CDR3 sequence is 16 residues long. Germline values: CDR1 MGHRA, CDR2 YSYEKL. V lost 0 bases and J lost 5, with 16 bases in between. The DNA for the CDR3 is TGCGCCAGCAGCCAAGAGAGGGGCGCCGAAGGTGAGACCCAGTACTTC. It encodes CASSQERGAEGETQYF.

This clonotype was picked up many times. This chain uses TRBV28 with TRBJ2-7; TRBD1 matches 7 bases. The CDR3 runs to 14 residues. Germline V lookup: CDR1 MDHEN, CDR2 SYDVKM. V was pared by 6 bases and J by 1 base, with 6 bases of the junction left unmatched. CDR3: CASSFRDRSYEQYF. CDR3 in DNA: TGTGCCAGCAGCTTCCGGGACAGATCCTACGAGCAGTACTTC. The complete variable domain, with remaining parts taken from reference TRBV28 and TRBJ2-7, reads DVKVTQSSRYLVKRTGEKVFLECVQDMDHENMFWYRQDPGLGLRLIYFSYDVKMKEKGDIPEGYSVSREKKERFSLILESASTNQTSMYLCASSFRDRSYEQYFGPGTRLTVT.

The table lists this clonotype with a few counts. The gene calls are TRBV12-5 and TRBJ1-1; maybe TRBD1 (5 bases). This CDR3 region has 15 residues. V was cut by 3 bases and J by 4 bases, with 15 bases left in between. Germline V lookup: CDR1 LGHNT, CDR2 FRNRAP. This CDR3 is CASGFSEGTITEAFF. CDR3 DNA: TGTGCTAGTGGTTTTTCTGAGGGGACTATCACTGAAGCTTTCTTT.

This clonotype was found many times. J is TRBJ2-3 and V is TRBV15; D is ambiguous. CDR1 LNHNV and CDR2 YYDKDF come from the germline V gene (reference sequence). This CDR3 comprises 13 residues. V gave up 0 bases and J gave up 0 bases, with 1 base separating them. The DNA of the CDR3 is TGTGCCACCAGCAGAGATAGCACAGATACGCAGTATTTT. It codes for CATSRDSTDTQYF. The whole variable domain, remainder taken from reference TRBV15 and TRBJ2-3, is DAMVIQNPRYQVTQFGKPVTLSCSQTLNHNVMYWYQQKSSQAPKLLFHYYDKDFNNEADTPDNFQSRRPNTSFCFLDIRSPGLGDTAMYLCATSRDSTDTQYFGPGTRLTVL.

This clonotype came up many times. The J gene is TRBJ1-2, the V gene TRBV20-1; no firm D call. The germline V and J ends were trimmed by 3 bases and 4 bases, with 3 bases remaining between them. The CDR3 consists of 10 residues. Per the germline V gene, CDR1 is DFQATT and CDR2 is SNEGSKA (reference sequence). In nucleotides, the CDR3 is TGCAGTGCTAGTGGCTATGGCTACACCTTC. This gives the protein CSASGYGYTF.

Many counts were recorded for this clonotype. The V and J genes are TRBV4-2 and TRBJ1-1; D remains unclear. This CDR3 comprises 15 residues. Per germline, CDR1 LGHNA and CDR2 YNFKEQ. V was trimmed by 0 bases and J by 7 bases, leaving 15 bases between them. For the CDR3, the DNA is TGTGCCAGCAGCCAAGATCTCTTACAGACGCATGAAGCTTTCTTT. Translated, it gives CASSQDLLQTHEAFF.